These 16 T cell receptor beta chains share one sample of origin, sequenced in a study of blood T cells in healthy people across ages (dated by TCRdb to 2015 to 2017). The library came from 5' RACE. A second PCR of about 6 to 12 cycles was run with a J-beta primer mix and a sample-barcoded 5' primer. TCRdb reprocessed the public reads (quality trimming at Q25 with fastp, clone calling with MiXCR) and kept in-frame beta chains. Merged by CDR3 protein, the rows form single entries marked with the most common genes and DNA. The sample yields roughly 1.9 million distinct CDR3 sequences; 39% were counted once. Under 25% of the sample comes from the top ten. The sample taken for sequencing was blood. These receptors were collected from a human donor in good health.

The J gene is TRBJ2-3, the V gene TRBV12-3 or TRBV12-4; no firm D call. This CDR3 has 10 amino acids. V was trimmed by 6 bases and J by 7 bases, leaving 5 bases between them. The CDR3 DNA sequence: TGTGCCAGCAGCAGATATACGCAGTATTTT. It codes for CASSRYTQYF.

For this clonotype: The junction departs from germline at one end; a sequencing error may be responsible. The J gene is TRBJ2-6, the V gene TRBV29-1; perhaps TRBD1 as D (6 bases). Germline values: CDR1 SQVTM, CDR2 ANQGSEA. This CDR3 contains 14 residues. The CDR3 DNA reads TGCAGCGTACTACAGGGCTCTGGGACCAACGTCCTGACTTTC. This codes for CSVLQGSGTNVLTF.

This chain connects TRBV4-3 to TRBJ1-2; D remains unclear. The CDR3 totals 14 residues. Germline V gene sequence: CDR1 LGHNA, CDR2 YSLEER. V was pared by 1 base and J by 2 bases, with 8 bases between. CDR3 sequence: CASSQAGVNYGYTF. In DNA, the CDR3 is TGCGCCAGCAGCCAAGCAGGAGTCAACTATGGCTACACCTTC.

To note about this clonotype: The junction does not match germline at one end; this may be a read error. This sequence joins TRBV7-7 and TRBJ1-6; D is perhaps TRBD1 (5 bases). The CDR3 is 21 amino acids. Germline values: CDR1 SSHAT, CDR2 FNYEAQ (reference sequence). The CDR3, as DNA: TGTGCTAGCAGCTTAGTGGCGACAACCTGCCGGGACCGACAACGGATCGGGACCCTCCACTTT. Amino acid sequence: CASSLVATTCRDRQRIGTLHF.

This clonotype came up a few times. CDR3 DNA sequence: TGCAGTGCTAGTAAAGTAGCCAAAAACATTCAGTACTTC. Translating it yields CSASKVAKNIQYF. The chain employs TRBV20-1 and TRBJ2-4; D is ambiguous. V gave up 3 bases and J gave up 0 bases, with 6 bases separating them. Germline CDR1 is DFQATT and CDR2 is SNEGSKA (reference sequence). The CDR3 is 13 amino acids.

The CDR3 DNA reads as TGTGCCAGCTCAAGGCCTCCGGGGAGCAATGAGCAGTTCTTC. Translated: CASSRPPGSNEQFF. This chain joins TRBV18 and TRBJ2-1, with D maybe TRBD2 (5 bases). The CDR3 extends over 14 amino acids. Trimming shortened V by 5 bases and J by 6 bases, and 14 bases separated the two germline ends. From germline, CDR1 is KGHSH and CDR2 LQKENI.

This chain joins TRBV20-1 and TRBJ2-7, with D possibly matching TRBD2 (5 bases). V lost 5 bases to trimming and J lost 5 bases, with 19 bases between them. CDR3 length equals 14 residues. CDR1 is DFQATT, CDR2 SNEGSKA, per germline (reference sequence). Here the CDR3 reads CSALSPGNVNEQYF. CDR3 sequence (DNA): TGCAGTGCTTTATCCCCGGGAAATGTTAACGAGCAGTACTTC.

The chain has TRBV11-2 and TRBJ2-7; 11 nucleotides align to TRBD2. CDR3 size: 15 residues. Germline V gene data show CDR1 as SGHAT and CDR2 as FQNNGV. V gave up 5 bases and J gave up 3 bases; unmatched junction bases: 6. The CDR3 protein is CASSGKGTSGYEQYF. The CDR3 DNA follows: TGTGCCAGCAGCGGGAAGGGGACTAGCGGCTACGAGCAGTACTTC.

In this sample, this clonotype turned up a few times. This CDR3 is CASSWRTENNEQFF. CDR3 in DNA: TGCGCCAGCAGCTGGCGGACAGAAAACAATGAGCAGTTCTTC. J is TRBJ2-1 and V is TRBV5-1; a weak D match, TRBD1 (6 bases). Trimming shortened V by 3 bases and J by 5 bases, and 12 bases separated the two germline ends. The CDR3 runs 14 residues. The germline V gene encodes CDR1 SGHRS and CDR2 YFSETQ.

This clonotype has only a few counts. V usage is TRBV10-3 and J usage is TRBJ1-2; no clear D. Germline loops: CDR1 ENHRY, CDR2 SYGVKD. V lost 0 bases and J 8 bases, leaving 7 bases between the germline ends. The CDR3 loop spans 12 amino acids. The CDR3 nucleotides read TGTGCCATCAGTGAGTCAGGGAACGGCTACACCTTC. Its translation: CAISESGNGYTF.

The chain uses TRBV29-1 and TRBJ2-7; 11 bases fit TRBD1. The length of the CDR3 is 15 residues. The V and J ends lost 1 base and 3 bases, in that order; junction bases with no gene match: 5. The germline gives CDR1 SQVTM, CDR2 ANQGSEA. This CDR3 reads CSVEGAGTGGYEQYF. DNA of the CDR3: TGCAGCGTTGAAGGGGCCGGGACAGGGGGCTACGAGCAGTACTTC.

Points on this clonotype: The CDR3 does not close with the conserved phenylalanine or tryptophan, likely indicating a read error. The V call is TRBV3-1, the J call TRBJ2-1; 8 nucleotides agree with TRBD2. CDR3 length equals 16 residues. V lost 1 base to trimming and J lost 6 bases; unmatched junction nucleotides: 8. CDR1 is LGHDT, CDR2 YNNKEL, per germline (reference sequence). CDR3 nucleotide sequence: TGTGCCAGCAGCCAAGCCGCCCGGGGGGGCCTCAATGAGCAGTTCCTC. Amino acids: CASSQAARGGLNEQFL.

This chain uses TRBV29-1 with TRBJ1-2; 8 bases agree with TRBD1. Germline loops: CDR1 SQVTM, CDR2 ANQGSEA. Unmatched junction bases numbered 15, after V lost 4 bases and J lost 2 bases. This CDR3 has 17 residues. As DNA, the CDR3 is TGCAGCGTTGGGGGATCGAAATTGGGACAGGCAAACTATGGCTACACCTTC. This encodes CSVGGSKLGQANYGYTF.

The table lists this clonotype with many counts. The chain combines TRBV29-1 with TRBJ2-6; D gene uncertain. The V gene lost 2 bases and the J gene lost 0 bases, with 2 bases spanning the gap. There are 13 residues in the CDR3. Looked up from germline, CDR1 is SQVTM and CDR2 is ANQGSEA. The CDR3 DNA follows: TGCAGCGTTGAAATCTCTGGGGCCAACGTCCTGACTTTC. This encodes CSVEISGANVLTF.

This sequence joins TRBV5-1 and TRBJ2-7; D tentatively fits TRBD1 or TRBD2 (5 bases each). Trimming shortened V by 3 bases and J by 7 bases, and 20 bases separated the two germline ends. The CDR3 has 15 residues. The germline V gene encodes CDR1 SGHRS and CDR2 YFSETQ. The DNA of the CDR3 is TGCGCCAGCAGCTCCGACTACTCGGGGCTAGGAGAGCAGTACTTC. Amino acids: CASSSDYSGLGEQYF.

Regarding this clonotype: A read error is possible here, since a much larger clone lies one base away. The rearrangement joins TRBV28 to TRBJ2-5; D uncertain. The CDR3 covers 12 residues. Between the trimmed V and J ends, which lost 10 bases and 5 bases, there was a span of 14 bases. CDR1 MDHEN and CDR2 SYDVKM come from the germline V gene. The CDR3 is CANNTVGETQYF. CDR3 sequence (DNA): TGTGCCAACAATACTGTGGGGGAGACCCAGTACTTC.